One and the same sample provided the 3 T cell receptor beta chains below, sequenced in a study of patients and donors after allogeneic stem cell transplantation (TCRdb year 2020). The library was made by RT-PCR. TCRdb names NextSeq 550 as the instrument used. Starting from the raw public reads, TCRdb applied fastp trimming at Q25, assembled clones with MiXCR and retained in-frame beta chains. Every entry covers one CDR3 protein and lists the most common genes and DNA from its rows. This sample gives about a million distinct CDR3 sequences in total; roughly 18% of them show up just once. Roughly 6% of the sample comes from the top ten. Sequenced sample: blood, either unsorted or a sorted T cell fraction (not recorded which). These receptors came from a human donor who was either an allogeneic HSCT recipient or a stem cell or donor lymphocyte infusion donor (not recorded which). It is not recorded whose cells these are; they may come from a transplant donor.

This chain links TRBV18 with TRBJ1-3; D not resolved. Trimming removed 2 bases at V and 4 bases at J, with 9 bases between. This CDR3 has 14 residues. In germline, CDR1 is KGHSH, CDR2 LQKENI. The CDR3 coding sequence is TGTGCCAGCTCACCAAGTGGCCTCGGAAACACCATATATTTT. This codes for CASSPSGLGNTIYF.

In this sample, this clonotype turned up many times. The chain links TRBV29-1 to TRBJ1-1; no clear D. CDR3 length: 11 amino acids. The V and J ends lost 7 bases and 1 base respectively, with 7 bases between them. The germline V gene encodes CDR1 SQVTM and CDR2 ANQGSEA. The CDR3 region is CSGSTNTEAFF. In nucleotides, the CDR3 is TGCAGCGGATCCACGAACACTGAAGCTTTCTTT.

This clonotype was seen repeatedly, ten times or more. The rearrangement uses TRBV29-1 and TRBJ2-5; 8 nucleotides agree with TRBD2. Germline V gene lookup returns CDR1 SQVTM and CDR2 ANQGSEA. The junction had 10 bases not matched to a gene; V was cut back by 6 bases and J by 4 bases. The CDR3 extends over 14 amino acids. CDR3 coding DNA: TGCAGCGTCAGTCTTGCGGGAGGTGGAGAGACCCAGTACTTC. Translation: CSVSLAGGGETQYF.